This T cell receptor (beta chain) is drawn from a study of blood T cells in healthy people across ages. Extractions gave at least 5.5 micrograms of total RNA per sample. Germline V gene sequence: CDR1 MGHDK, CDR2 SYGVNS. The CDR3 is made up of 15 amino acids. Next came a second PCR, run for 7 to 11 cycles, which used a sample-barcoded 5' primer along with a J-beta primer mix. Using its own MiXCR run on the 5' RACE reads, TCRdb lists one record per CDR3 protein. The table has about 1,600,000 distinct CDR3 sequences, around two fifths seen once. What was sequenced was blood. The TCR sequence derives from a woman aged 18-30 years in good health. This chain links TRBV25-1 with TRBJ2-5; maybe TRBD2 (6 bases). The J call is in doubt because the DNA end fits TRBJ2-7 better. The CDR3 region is CASSGIGGTTYEQYF. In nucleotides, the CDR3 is TGTGCCAGCAGTGGTATTGGCGGGACCACCTACGAGCAGTACTTC.